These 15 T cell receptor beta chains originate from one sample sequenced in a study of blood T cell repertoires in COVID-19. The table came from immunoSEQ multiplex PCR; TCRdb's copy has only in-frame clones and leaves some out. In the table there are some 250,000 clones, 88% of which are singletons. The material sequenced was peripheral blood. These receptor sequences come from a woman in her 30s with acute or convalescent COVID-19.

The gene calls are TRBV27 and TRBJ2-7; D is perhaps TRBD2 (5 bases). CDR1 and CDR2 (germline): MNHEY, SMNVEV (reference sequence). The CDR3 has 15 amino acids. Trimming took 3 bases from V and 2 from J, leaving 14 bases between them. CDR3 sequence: CASSLTPAGPYEQYF. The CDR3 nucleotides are TGTGCCAGCAGTTTGACCCCTGCGGGCCCCTACGAGCAGTACTTC.

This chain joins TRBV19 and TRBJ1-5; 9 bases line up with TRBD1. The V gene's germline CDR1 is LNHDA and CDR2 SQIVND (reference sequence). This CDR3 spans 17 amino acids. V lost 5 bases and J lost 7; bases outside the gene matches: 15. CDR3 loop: CASSPLVGQGWKQPQHF. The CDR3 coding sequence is TGTGCCAGTAGTCCCCTAGTTGGACAGGGGTGGAAGCAGCCCCAGCATTTT.

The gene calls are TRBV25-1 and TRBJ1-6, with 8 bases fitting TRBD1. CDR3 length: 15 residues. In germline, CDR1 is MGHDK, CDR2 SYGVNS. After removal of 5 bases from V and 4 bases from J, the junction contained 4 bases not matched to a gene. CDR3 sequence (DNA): TGTGCCAGCAGTTTAGACAGGGGATATAATTCACCCCTCCACTTT. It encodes CASSLDRGYNSPLHF.

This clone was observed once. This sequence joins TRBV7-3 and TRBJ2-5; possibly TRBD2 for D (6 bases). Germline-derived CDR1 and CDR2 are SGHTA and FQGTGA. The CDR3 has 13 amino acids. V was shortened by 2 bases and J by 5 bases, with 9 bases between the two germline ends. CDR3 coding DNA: TGTGCCAGCAGCTTATGGGGGGATGAGACCCAGTACTTC. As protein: CASSLWGDETQYF.

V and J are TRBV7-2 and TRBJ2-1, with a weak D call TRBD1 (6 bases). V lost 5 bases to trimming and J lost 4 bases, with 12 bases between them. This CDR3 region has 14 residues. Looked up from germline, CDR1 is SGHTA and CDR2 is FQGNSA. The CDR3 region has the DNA TGTGCCAGCAGCCCGGGACAACAATACAATGAGCAGTTCTTC. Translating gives CASSPGQQYNEQFF. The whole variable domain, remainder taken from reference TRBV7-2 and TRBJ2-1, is GAGVSQSPSNKVTEKGKDVELRCDPISGHTALYWYRQSLGQGLEFLIYFQGNSAPDKSGLPSDRFSAERTGGSVSTLTIQRTQQEDSAVYLCASSPGQQYNEQFFGPGTRLTVL.

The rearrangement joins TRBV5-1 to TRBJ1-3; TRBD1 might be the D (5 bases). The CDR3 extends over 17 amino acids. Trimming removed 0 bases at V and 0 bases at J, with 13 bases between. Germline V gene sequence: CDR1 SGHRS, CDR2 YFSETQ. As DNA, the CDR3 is TGCGCCAGCAGCTTGGTTCAGGGTACCGGCTCTGGAAACACCATATATTTT. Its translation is CASSLVQGTGSGNTIYF.

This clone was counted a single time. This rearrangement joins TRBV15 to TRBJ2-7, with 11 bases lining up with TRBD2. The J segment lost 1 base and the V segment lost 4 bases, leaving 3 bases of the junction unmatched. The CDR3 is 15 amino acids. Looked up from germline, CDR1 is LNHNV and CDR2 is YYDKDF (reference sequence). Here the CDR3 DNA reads TGTGCCACCAGCACGACTAGCGGGATATCCTACGAGCAGTACTTC. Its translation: CATSTTSGISYEQYF.

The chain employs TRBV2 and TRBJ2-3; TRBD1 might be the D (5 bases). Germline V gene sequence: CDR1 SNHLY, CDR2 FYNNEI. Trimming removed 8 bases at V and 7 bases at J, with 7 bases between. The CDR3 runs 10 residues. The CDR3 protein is CASQGYTQYF. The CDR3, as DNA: TGTGCCAGCCAGGGTTATACGCAGTATTTT.

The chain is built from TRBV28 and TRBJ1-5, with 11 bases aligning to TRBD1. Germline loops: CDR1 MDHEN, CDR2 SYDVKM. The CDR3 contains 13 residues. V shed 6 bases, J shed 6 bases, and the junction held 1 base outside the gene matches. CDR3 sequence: CASRGQGVQPQHF. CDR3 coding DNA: TGTGCCAGCAGGGGACAGGGGGTTCAGCCCCAGCATTTT.

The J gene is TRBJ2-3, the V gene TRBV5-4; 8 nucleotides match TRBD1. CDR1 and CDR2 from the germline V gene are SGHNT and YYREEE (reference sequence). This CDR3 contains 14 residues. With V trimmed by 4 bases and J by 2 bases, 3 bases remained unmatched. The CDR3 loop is CASSDRGSTDTQYF. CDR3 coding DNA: TGTGCCAGCAGCGACAGGGGCTCCACAGATACGCAGTATTTT.

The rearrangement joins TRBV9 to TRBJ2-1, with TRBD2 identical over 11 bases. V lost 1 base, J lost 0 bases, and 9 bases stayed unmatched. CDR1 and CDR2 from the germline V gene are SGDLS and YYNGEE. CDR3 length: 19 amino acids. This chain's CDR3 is CASSVYRLAGGRSYNEQFF. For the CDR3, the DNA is TGTGCCAGCAGCGTATATAGGCTAGCGGGGGGCCGCTCCTACAATGAGCAGTTCTTC.

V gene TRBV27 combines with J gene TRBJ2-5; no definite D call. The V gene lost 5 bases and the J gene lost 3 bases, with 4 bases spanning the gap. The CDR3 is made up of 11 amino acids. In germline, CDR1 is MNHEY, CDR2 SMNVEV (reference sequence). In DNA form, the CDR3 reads TGTGCCAGCAGTCCGGAAGAGACCCAGTACTTC. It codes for CASSPEETQYF.

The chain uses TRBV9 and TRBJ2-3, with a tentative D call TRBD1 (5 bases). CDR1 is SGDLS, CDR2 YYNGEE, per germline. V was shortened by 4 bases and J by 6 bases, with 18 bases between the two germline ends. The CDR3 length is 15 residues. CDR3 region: CASSIEWTQFDTQYF. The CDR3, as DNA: TGTGCCAGCAGCATAGAATGGACACAGTTTGATACGCAGTATTTT.

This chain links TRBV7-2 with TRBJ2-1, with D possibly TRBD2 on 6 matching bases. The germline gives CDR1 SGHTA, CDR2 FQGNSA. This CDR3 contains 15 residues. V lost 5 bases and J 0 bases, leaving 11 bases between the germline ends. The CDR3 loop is CASSLSGRSYNEQFF. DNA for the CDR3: TGTGCCAGCAGCCTTAGCGGCCGCTCCTACAATGAGCAGTTCTTC. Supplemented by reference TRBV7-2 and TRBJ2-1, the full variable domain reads GAGVSQSPSNKVTEKGKDVELRCDPISGHTALYWYRQSLGQGLEFLIYFQGNSAPDKSGLPSDRFSAERTGGSVSTLTIQRTQQEDSAVYLCASSLSGRSYNEQFFGPGTRLTVL.

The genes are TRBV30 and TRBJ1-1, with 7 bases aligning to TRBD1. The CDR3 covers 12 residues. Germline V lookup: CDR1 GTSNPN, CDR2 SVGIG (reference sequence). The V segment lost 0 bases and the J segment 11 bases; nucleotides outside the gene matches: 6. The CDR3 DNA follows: TGTGCCTGGAGTGTACGAACAGGGGACGCTTTCTTT. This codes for CAWSVRTGDAFF.